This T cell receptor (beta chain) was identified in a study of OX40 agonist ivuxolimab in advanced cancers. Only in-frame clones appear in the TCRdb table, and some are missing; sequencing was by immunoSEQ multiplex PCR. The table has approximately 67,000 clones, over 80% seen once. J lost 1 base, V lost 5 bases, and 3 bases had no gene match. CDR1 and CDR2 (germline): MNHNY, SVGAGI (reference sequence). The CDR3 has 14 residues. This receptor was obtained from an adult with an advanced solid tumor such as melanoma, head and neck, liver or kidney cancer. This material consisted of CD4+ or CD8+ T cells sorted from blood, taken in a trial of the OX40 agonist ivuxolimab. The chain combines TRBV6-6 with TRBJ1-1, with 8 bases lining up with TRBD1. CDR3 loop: CASSRDRWNTEAFF. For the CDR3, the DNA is TGTGCCAGCAGTCGGGACAGGTGGAACACTGAAGCTTTCTTT.